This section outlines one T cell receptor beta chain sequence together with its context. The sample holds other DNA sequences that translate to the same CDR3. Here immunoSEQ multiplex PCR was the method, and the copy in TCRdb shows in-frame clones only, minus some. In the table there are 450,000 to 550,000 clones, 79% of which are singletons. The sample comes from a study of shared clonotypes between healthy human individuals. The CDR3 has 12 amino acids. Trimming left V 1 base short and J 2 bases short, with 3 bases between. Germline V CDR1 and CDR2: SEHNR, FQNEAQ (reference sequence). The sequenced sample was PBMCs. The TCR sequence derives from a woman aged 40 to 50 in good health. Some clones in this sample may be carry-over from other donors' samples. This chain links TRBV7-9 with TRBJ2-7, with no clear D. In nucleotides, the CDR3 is TGTGCCAGCAGCTTAGGGGCCTACGAGCAGTACTTC. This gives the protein CASSLGAYEQYF.